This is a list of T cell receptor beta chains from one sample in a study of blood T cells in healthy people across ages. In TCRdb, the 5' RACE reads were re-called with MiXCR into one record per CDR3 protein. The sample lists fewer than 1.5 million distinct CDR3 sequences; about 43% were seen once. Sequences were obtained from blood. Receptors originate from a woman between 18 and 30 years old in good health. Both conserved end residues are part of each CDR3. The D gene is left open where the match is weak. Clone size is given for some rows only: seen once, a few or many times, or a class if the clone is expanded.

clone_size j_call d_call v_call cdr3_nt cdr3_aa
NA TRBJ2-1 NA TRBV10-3 TGTGCCATCAGTGACTCGGGGCGACTCTCCTACAATGAGCAGTTCTTC CAISDSGRLSYNEQFF
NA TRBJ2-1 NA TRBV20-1 TGCAGTGCTCCAACGGGACTCACCAGAAGCTCCTACAATGAGCAGTTCTTC CSAPTGLTRSSYNEQFF
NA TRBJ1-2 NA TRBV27 TGTGCCAACAAGGGGGACAACATTCCGAGGGGCTACACCTTC CANKGDNIPRGYTF
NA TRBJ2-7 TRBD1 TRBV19 TGTGCCAGCCGGGACAGGGGGCTCTCCTACGAGCAGTACTTC CASRDRGLSYEQYF
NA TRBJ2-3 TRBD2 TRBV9 TGTGCCAGCAGCGTAGGACTAGCGGACCTCACAGATACGCAGTATTTT CASSVGLADLTDTQYF
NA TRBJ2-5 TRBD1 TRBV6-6 TGTGCCAGCAGTTATCAGGACAGGGTAGGGGAGACCCAGTACTTC CASSYQDRVGETQYF
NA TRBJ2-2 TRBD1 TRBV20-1 TGCAGTGCCAAAAGGGACAGTATGGGGACGCTGTTTTTT CSAKRDSMGTLFF
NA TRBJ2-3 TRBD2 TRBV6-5 TGTGCCAGCAGTTACTCGGGGACTAGCCAAACAGGGACAGATACGCAGTATTTT CASSYSGTSQTGTDTQYF
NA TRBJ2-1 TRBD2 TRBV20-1 TGCAGTGCTAGAGACGGTCGGCTAGCGGGGGGGCCAACCTACAATGAGCAGTTCTTC CSARDGRLAGGPTYNEQFF
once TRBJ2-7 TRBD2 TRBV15 TGTGCCACCAGCAGAGACGTTGCTAGCGGAGACAATGAGCAGTACTTC CATSRDVASGDNEQYF
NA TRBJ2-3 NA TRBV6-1 TGTGCCAGGGGGCAGGGGCCGGGAGATACGCAGTATTTT CARGQGPGDTQYF
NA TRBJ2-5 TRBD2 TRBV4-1 TGCGCCAGCAGCCAAGATGAGGCTAGCGGGGGCCAAGAGACCCAGTACTTC CASSQDEASGGQETQYF
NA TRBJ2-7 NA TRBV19 TGTGCCAGTAGTGAAAGACCTCTATACGAGCAGTACTTC CASSERPLYEQYF
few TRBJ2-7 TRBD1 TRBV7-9 TGTGCCAGCAGCCCTGGGGGACAGGGTTTGTACGAGCAGTACTTC CASSPGGQGLYEQYF
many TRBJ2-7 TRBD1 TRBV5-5 TGTGCCAGCACCTCGACAGGGCGCGAGCAGTACTTC CASTSTGREQYF
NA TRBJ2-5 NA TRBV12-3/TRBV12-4 TGTGCCAGCAGTTTCACGATGGACTTAAAAGAGACCCAGTACTTC CASSFTMDLKETQYF
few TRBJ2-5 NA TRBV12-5 TGTGCTAGTGGTTTGGACTTCCCCGGGACGTTGGAGACCCAGTACTTC CASGLDFPGTLETQYF
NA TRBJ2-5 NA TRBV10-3 TGTGCCATCAGTGTCGCGGGGACAGTTGGGACCCAGTACTTC CAISVAGTVGTQYF
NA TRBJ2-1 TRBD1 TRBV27 TGTGCCAGCAGTTTATCCGGACAGGGGGCTTCATATGAGCAGTTCTTC CASSLSGQGASYEQFF
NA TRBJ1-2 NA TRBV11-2 TGTGCCAGCAGCGTCACCTCATCGTTCTATGGCTACACCTTC CASSVTSSFYGYTF
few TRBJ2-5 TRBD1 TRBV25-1 TGTGCCAGCAGTGAATCGACAGGGTACCAAGAGACCCAGTACTTC CASSESTGYQETQYF
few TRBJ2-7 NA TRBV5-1 TGCGCCAGCAGCTTGACTGGGGCTTTCGATTACGAGCAGTACTTC CASSLTGAFDYEQYF
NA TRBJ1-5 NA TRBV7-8 TGTGCCAGCAGCCTGGACCTCTACCGCAATCAGCCCCAGCATTTT CASSLDLYRNQPQHF
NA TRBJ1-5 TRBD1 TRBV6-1 TGTGCCAGCAGTTTTACAGGGGGAGGCAATCAGCCCCAGCATTTT CASSFTGGGNQPQHF
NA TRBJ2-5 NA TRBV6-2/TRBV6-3 TGTGCCAGCAGTTACGGGCCTAGCGCAAAAGAGACCCAGTACTTC CASSYGPSAKETQYF
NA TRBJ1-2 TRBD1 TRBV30 TGTGCCTGCCTGACAGGGAGCTATGGCTACACCTTC CACLTGSYGYTF
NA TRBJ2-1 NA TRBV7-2 TGTGCCAGCAGCCCCACGGCTTTCTACAATGAGCAGTTCTTC CASSPTAFYNEQFF
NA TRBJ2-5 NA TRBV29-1 TGCAGTGGTTTAACGGATCAAGAGACCCAGTACTTC CSGLTDQETQYF
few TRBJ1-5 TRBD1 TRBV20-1 TGCAGTGCCGATGGGACAGGGGAGCATTTT CSADGTGEHF
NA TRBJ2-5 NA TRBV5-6 TGTGCCAGCAGCTTGGGGGGGGATGCCTCCTGGGAGACCCAGTACTTC CASSLGGDASWETQYF
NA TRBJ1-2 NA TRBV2 TGTGCCAGCAGTGGGGCCGACAGAATTACTAACTATGGCTACACCTTC CASSGADRITNYGYTF
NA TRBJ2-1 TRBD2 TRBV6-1 TGTGCCAGCAGTGATCGGGGGGGGAACTCCTACAATGGGCAGTTCTTC CASSDRGGNSYNGQFF
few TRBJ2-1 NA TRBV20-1 TGCAGTGCTACGCCCCCTCGGGGCAGCTTCTCCTACAATGAGCAGTTCTTC CSATPPRGSFSYNEQFF
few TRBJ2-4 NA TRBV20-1 TGCAGTGCTAGAATCACAAACAAAAACATTCAGTACTTC CSARITNKNIQYF
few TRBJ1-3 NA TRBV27 TGTGCCAGCAGTTCCGACCGGTCTGGGGGCATATATTTT CASSSDRSGGIYF
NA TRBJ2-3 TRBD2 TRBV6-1 TGTGCCAGCAGTGAAAATGTTGGACTAGCGGGGATTGTAGATACGCAGTATTTT CASSENVGLAGIVDTQYF
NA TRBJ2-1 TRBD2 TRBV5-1 TGCGCCAGCAGCTTAAGCGGGAGCTCCTACAATGAGCGGTTCTTC CASSLSGSSYNERFF
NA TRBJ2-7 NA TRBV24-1 TGTGCCACCAGTGATTCCGGGAGTTGGGATGAGCAGTACTTC CATSDSGSWDEQYF
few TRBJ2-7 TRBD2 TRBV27 TGTGCCAGCAGTTTATCGGGGACTAGCGCCTCCTACGAGCAGTACTTC CASSLSGTSASYEQYF
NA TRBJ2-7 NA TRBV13 TGTGCCAGCAGGAATGGGGCCCCCTACGAGCAGTACTTC CASRNGAPYEQYF
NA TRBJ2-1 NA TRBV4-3 TGCGCCAGCAGCCAAGATTCTCGGAATGAGCAGTTCTTC CASSQDSRNEQFF
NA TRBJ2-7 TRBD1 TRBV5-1 TGCGCCAGCAGCCCGACAGGGGGGGGCGACGAGCAGTACTTC CASSPTGGGDEQYF
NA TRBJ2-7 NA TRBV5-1 TGCGCCAGCGGTACAGGGACCTCCTACGAGCAGTACTTC CASGTGTSYEQYF
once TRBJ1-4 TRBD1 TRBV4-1 TGCGCCAGCAGCGTTACAGGGGGAGGGACTAATGAAAAACTGTTTTTT CASSVTGGGTNEKLFF
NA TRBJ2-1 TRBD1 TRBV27 TGTGCCAGCAGTCCCCCGGGACAGGGCAATGAGCAGTTCTTC CASSPPGQGNEQFF
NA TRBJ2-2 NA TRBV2 TGTGCCAGCAGTAGCCAACCCGGGACGGTAACCGGGGAGCTGTTTTTT CASSSQPGTVTGELFF